What follows describes a single T cell receptor beta chain. Its binding antigen is unknown. The record has no base qualities; no much larger clone is one base away. To demonstrate the VDJtools post-analysis software, TCR beta repertoires were profiled from the peripheral blood of over ten young patients with multiple sclerosis. The multiple sclerosis patients were children and adolescents ranging in age from roughly 6 to 15 years. Library creation used PCR. Sequencing used an Illumina HiSeq 2500. To reduce PCR and sequencing biases, unique molecular identifiers were incorporated into the TCR beta cDNA libraries. Roughly 0.5 million cDNA molecules were obtained per 1 to 10 million input T cells, so each molecule approximated one T cell. The patient libraries were prepared and sequenced with the same protocol used for the earlier healthy control dataset. Within a given batch, samples were prepared together, multiplexed and sequenced on the same HiSeq lane. The source study handled its data this way. Raw barcoded reads were processed with MIGEC, discarding single-read molecular identifier groups before consensus assembly and CDR3 extraction. Clonotype tables were post-analysed with VDJtools, normalizing diversity by down-sampling all datasets to the smallest sample size. In repertoire overlap clustering, CDR3 amino acid sequences, but not nucleotide sequences, were matched to correct batch-related cross-sample contamination. The public reads were reprocessed in TCRdb via fastp at Q25 and MiXCR, keeping in-frame beta chains. Rows with a matching CDR3 protein are joined into one entry that keeps the most common DNA and genes. The authors' filters were not applied to this entry. This sample is represented by roughly 730,000 distinct CDR3 sequences; roughly 30% of them were singletons. The ten most abundant clones make up 0.5% to 0.6% of the sample.

Inclusive of the bounding cysteine and phenylalanine, the CDR3 is 18 residues long. The only DNA kept is the CDR3, 54 bases in frame from the first base. According to the germline V gene, CDR1 reads SGHTA and CDR2 reads FQGNSA. Trimming takes 1 base off V and 8 bases off J; junction bases not matched to a gene: 18. The sample is drawn from a study of post-analysis software for immune sequencing data (dated by TCRdb to the mid-2010s). For context, the study as a whole: The recorded disease courses included relapsing-remitting, secondary progressive and progressive-relapsing multiple sclerosis, and some patients had no subtype annotation. The patient repertoires were set against about 12 previously published healthy control repertoires from donors whose ages ranged from 6 to 25 years. A subset of samples was prepared in parallel using single-end sample barcoding, then pooled and co-amplified after Illumina adapter ligation.

What the work shows at the level of the full study, not this receptor alone: The control group was slightly older than the multiple sclerosis patient group. Significantly higher frequencies in patients than in controls were found for roughly five TRBV segments, including TRBV5-6, TRBV5-1 and TRBV20-1. Significantly lower normalized Chao1 diversity was found in multiple sclerosis patients than in controls, suggesting substantial peripheral T-cell clonal expansion. Strong co-clustering of samples prepared in the same batch was shown by direct clustering with F measure, prompting a batch-effect correction.

The sample was blood. The source is a girl aged 5 to 17 with multiple sclerosis. The V and J segments used are TRBV7-2 and TRBJ1-2, and 8 junctional nucleotides match TRBD1. The CDR3 corresponds to CASSLEAGSGGPRLGYTF. DNA sequence: TGTGCCAGCAGCTTAGAGGCGGGCTCAGGGGGCCCCCGCTTAGGCTACACCTTC.